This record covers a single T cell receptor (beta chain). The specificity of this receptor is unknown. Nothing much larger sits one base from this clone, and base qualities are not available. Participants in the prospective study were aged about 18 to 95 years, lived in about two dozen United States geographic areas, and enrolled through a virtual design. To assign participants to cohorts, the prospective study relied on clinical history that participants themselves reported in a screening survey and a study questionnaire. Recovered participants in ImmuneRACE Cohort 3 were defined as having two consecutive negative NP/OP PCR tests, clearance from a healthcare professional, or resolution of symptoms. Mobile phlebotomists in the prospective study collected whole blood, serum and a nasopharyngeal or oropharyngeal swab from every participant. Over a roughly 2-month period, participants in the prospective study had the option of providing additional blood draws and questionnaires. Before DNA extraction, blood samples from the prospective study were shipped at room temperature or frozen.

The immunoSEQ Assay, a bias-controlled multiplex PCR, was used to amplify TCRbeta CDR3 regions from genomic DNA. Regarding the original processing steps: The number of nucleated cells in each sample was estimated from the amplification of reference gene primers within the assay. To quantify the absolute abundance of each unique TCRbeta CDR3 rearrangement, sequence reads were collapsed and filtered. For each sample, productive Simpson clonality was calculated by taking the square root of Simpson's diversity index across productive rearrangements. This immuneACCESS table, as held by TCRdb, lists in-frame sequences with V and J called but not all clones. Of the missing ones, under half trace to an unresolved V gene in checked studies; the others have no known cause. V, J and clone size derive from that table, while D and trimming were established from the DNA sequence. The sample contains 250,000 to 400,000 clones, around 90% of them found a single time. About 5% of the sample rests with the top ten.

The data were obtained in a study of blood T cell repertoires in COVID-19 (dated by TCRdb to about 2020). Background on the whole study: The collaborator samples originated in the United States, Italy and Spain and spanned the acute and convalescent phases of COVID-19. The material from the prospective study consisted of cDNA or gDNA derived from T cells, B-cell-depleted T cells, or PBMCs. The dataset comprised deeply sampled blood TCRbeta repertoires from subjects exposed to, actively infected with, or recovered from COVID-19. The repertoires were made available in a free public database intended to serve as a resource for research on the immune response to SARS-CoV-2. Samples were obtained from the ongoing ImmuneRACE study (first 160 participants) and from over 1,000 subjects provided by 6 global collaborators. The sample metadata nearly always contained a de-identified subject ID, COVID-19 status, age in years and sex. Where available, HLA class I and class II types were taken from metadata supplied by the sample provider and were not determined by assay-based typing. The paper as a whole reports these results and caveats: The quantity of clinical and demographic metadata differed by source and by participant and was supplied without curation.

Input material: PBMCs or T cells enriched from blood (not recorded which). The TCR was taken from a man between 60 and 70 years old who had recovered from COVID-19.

The DNA sequence is given as TGTGCCAGCTCACCTCTTAATACGCAGTATTTT. Its protein is CASSPLNTQYF. This sequence uses TRBV18 and TRBJ2-3; no D gene call is confident. In the germline V gene, CDR1 corresponds to KGHSH and CDR2 to LQKENI. The CDR3 has 11 amino acids, counting the end cysteine and phenylalanine. The read is trimmed to its CDR3 DNA, 33 bases read in frame from base 1. V is reduced by 3 bases and J by 7 bases, leaving a spacing of 5 bases between them.